These 15 T cell receptor beta chains came from one sample sequenced in a study of blood T cell repertoires in COVID-19. TCRdb's table, derived via immunoSEQ multiplex PCR, lists solely in-frame clones and lacks some. The table lists tens of thousands of clones, approximately 88% of them singletons. The sequenced sample was peripheral blood. These receptors came from a human donor in a cohort sampled during active COVID-19.

This clone was counted a single time. In the same sample, other DNA sequences code for this CDR3. The chain couples TRBV7-8 to TRBJ2-7; the D is unclear. The CDR3 is 12 amino acids. CDR1 and CDR2 from the germline V gene are SGHVS and FQNEAQ. The germline V and J ends were trimmed by 2 bases and 1 base, with 3 bases remaining between them. The CDR3 loop reads CASSLQSYEQYF. The CDR3 nucleotides are TGTGCCAGCAGCTTACAATCCTACGAGCAGTACTTC. The complete variable domain, with remaining parts taken from reference TRBV7-8 and TRBJ2-7, reads GAGVSQSPRYKVAKRGQDVALRCDPISGHVSLFWYQQALGQGPEFLTYFQNEAQLDKSGLPSDRFFAERPEGSVSTLKIQRTQQEDSAVYLCASSLQSYEQYFGPGTRLTVT.

V is TRBV5-5 and J is TRBJ2-1; D is ambiguous. The CDR3 runs to 15 residues. Per germline, CDR1 SGHKS and CDR2 YYEKEE (reference sequence). Trimming left V 0 bases short and J 4 bases short, with 11 bases between. The DNA for the CDR3 is TGTGCCAGCAGCTTGGGGTGGCAGGATTACAATGAGCAGTTCTTC. Translated, it gives CASSLGWQDYNEQFF. Complete variable domain (other parts from reference TRBV5-5 and TRBJ2-1): DAGVTQSPTHLIKTRGQQVTLRCSPISGHKSVSWYQQVLGQGPQFIFQYYEKEERGRGNFPDRFSARQFPNYSSELNVNALLLGDSALYLCASSLGWQDYNEQFFGPGTRLTVL.

The chain carries TRBV3-1 (or the pseudogene TRBV3-2) and TRBJ2-7, with D tentatively TRBD2 (6 bases). CDR3 size: 14 residues. V was cut by 3 bases and J by 6 bases, with 15 bases left in between. In germline, CDR1 is LGHDT, CDR2 YNNKEL (reference sequence). In DNA, the CDR3 is TGTGCCAGCAGCCAGACTAGTGGGCGGGCCGAGCAGTACTTC. Its protein product is CASSQTSGRAEQYF.

This clone was counted once. The chain joins TRBV2 to TRBJ1-4; a possible D gene is TRBD1 (6 bases). The CDR3 has 16 amino acids. Germline CDR1 SNHLY, CDR2 FYNNEI. Between the trimmed V and J ends, which lost 3 bases and 2 bases, there was a span of 13 bases. The CDR3 region is CASSDGQLNTNEKLFF. CDR3 in DNA: TGTGCCAGCAGTGATGGACAGCTGAATACTAATGAAAAACTGTTTTTT.

The J gene is TRBJ2-3, the V gene TRBV7-3; 12 bases map to TRBD2. CDR3 size: 16 residues. Germline CDR1 reads SGHTA; CDR2 reads FQGTGA. Trimming removed 2 bases from V and 5 bases from J; junction bases left unmatched: 5. Here the CDR3 DNA reads TGTGCCAGCAGCTTACCTAGCGGGGGGGAGATAGATACGCAGTATTTT. Its translation: CASSLPSGGEIDTQYF.

J is TRBJ2-5 and V is TRBV10-3; TRBD2 aligns across 10 bases. This CDR3 has 15 amino acids. The V segment lost 3 bases and the J segment 6 bases; nucleotides outside the gene matches: 7. The germline V gene encodes CDR1 ENHRY and CDR2 SYGVKD. The CDR3 DNA sequence: TGTGCCATCAGTGAAAGCGCTAGCGGGAGAAAGACCCAGTACTTC. As protein: CAISESASGRKTQYF.

This chain links TRBV25-1 with TRBJ2-5, with D hard to call. The V end lost 6 bases, the J end lost 2 bases, and 10 bases lay between the germline ends. The CDR3 is 13 amino acids. CDR1 and CDR2 (germline): MGHDK, SYGVNS. The CDR3 loop is CASRAQAQETQYF. The CDR3 DNA reads TGTGCCAGCAGGGCCCAGGCTCAAGAGACCCAGTACTTC. Together with reference TRBV25-1 and TRBJ2-5, the CDR3 gives the full variable domain: EADIYQTPRYLVIGTGKKITLECSQTMGHDKMYWYQQDPGMELHLIHYSYGVNSTEKGDLSSESTVSRIRTEHFPLTLESARPSHTSQYLCASRAQAQETQYFGPGTRLLVL.

This clone was picked up one time. The chain is built from TRBV10-3 and TRBJ1-5; D uncertain. Per germline, CDR1 ENHRY and CDR2 SYGVKD. V was cut by 3 bases and J by 8 bases, with 11 bases left in between. The CDR3 runs 13 residues. The DNA for the CDR3 is TGTGCCATCAGTGACTCGACTGCCGAGCCCCAGCATTTT. Protein: CAISDSTAEPQHF.

This chain connects TRBV9 to TRBJ1-3; 9 bases line up with TRBD1. The CDR3 is 16 amino acids. From germline, CDR1 is SGDLS and CDR2 YYNGEE. J lost 3 bases, V lost 1 base, and 5 bases had no gene match. CDR3 sequence reads: CASSVNTGGVGNTIYF. DNA of the CDR3: TGTGCCAGCAGCGTAAATACAGGGGGCGTTGGAAACACCATATATTTT. The full variable domain, rest sourced from reference TRBV9 and TRBJ1-3, is DSGVTQTPKHLITATGQRVTLRCSPRSGDLSVYWYQQSLDQGLQFLIQYYNGEERAKGNILERFSAQQFPDLHSELNLSSLELGDSALYFCASSVNTGGVGNTIYFGEGSWLTVV.

This clone was seen once. The chain employs TRBV7-2 and TRBJ2-1, with 7 bases aligning to TRBD2. V dropped 5 bases and J dropped 9; count of bases not matched to a gene: 10. The V gene's germline CDR1 is SGHTA and CDR2 FQGNSA. The CDR3 runs to 14 residues. The CDR3 reads CASSAMGSGGEQFF. CDR3 DNA sequence: TGTGCCAGCAGCGCCATGGGGTCGGGAGGTGAGCAGTTCTTC.

The chain couples TRBV6-2 or TRBV6-3 to TRBJ2-5; the D gene is possibly TRBD2 (6 bases). This CDR3 has 19 residues. The V end was cut by 4 bases, the J end by 5 bases, with 29 bases between. From germline, CDR1 is MNHEY and CDR2 SVGEGT. CDR3 nucleotide sequence: TGTGCCAGCAGTTCCACCTCCTTGTCGGGAGTTAGAGCACAGGAGACCCAGTACTTC. Amino acids: CASSSTSLSGVRAQETQYF.

V usage is TRBV28 and J usage is TRBJ1-6; D may be TRBD1 (5 bases). CDR1 is MDHEN and CDR2 is SYDVKM in the germline V gene. CDR3 size: 15 residues. V lost 5 bases and J 9 bases, leaving 17 bases between the germline ends. The CDR3 DNA reads TGTGCCAGCAGTCCCTCCGGGGGGGGAGGTTCACCCCTCCACTTT. Encoded protein: CASSPSGGGGSPLHF.

The rearrangement joins TRBV4-2 to TRBJ2-7, with 8 positions matching TRBD2. V shed 0 bases, J shed 6 bases, and the junction held 7 bases outside the gene matches. Germline V gene sequence: CDR1 LGHNA, CDR2 YNFKEQ. The CDR3 contains 15 residues. DNA for the CDR3: TGTGCCAGCAGCCAAGAAGGGCGGGGGGCTCTCGAGCAGTACTTC. Residues: CASSQEGRGALEQYF.

The chain has TRBV6-5 and TRBJ2-1; TRBD2 matches 7 bases. The length of the CDR3 is 15 residues. CDR1 is MNHEY, CDR2 SVGAGI, per germline. V was clipped by 6 bases and J by 6 bases; unmatched bases: 11. CDR3: CASSLTREPINEQFF. CDR3 sequence (DNA): TGTGCCAGCAGCCTGACGCGGGAGCCAATCAATGAGCAGTTCTTC.

The gene calls are TRBV5-1 and TRBJ2-5; 8 bases are shared with TRBD2. CDR3 length: 16 residues. The V gene's germline CDR1 is SGHRS and CDR2 YFSETQ. With V trimmed by 0 bases and J by 4 bases, 8 bases remained unmatched. The CDR3 sequence is CASSLALAGLGETQYF. The CDR3 region has the DNA TGCGCCAGCAGCTTGGCTCTAGCGGGTCTGGGAGAGACCCAGTACTTC.